Sequencing of this T cell receptor (beta chain) was carried out in a study of T cell changes during pregnancy in multiple sclerosis. Profiling relied on immunoSEQ multiplex PCR, and the TCRdb table lists in-frame clones only, not all of them. The table shows tens of thousands of clones, with 80% to 90% occurring only once. This CDR3 is built from 16 residues. The ends lost 3 bases at V and 2 bases at J; junction bases unmatched: 9. Per the germline V gene, CDR1 is KGHSH and CDR2 is LQKENI. This receptor was obtained from a female donor in good health, enrolled as a control in a pregnancy study. The chain recombines TRBV18 with TRBJ1-1; 7 bases map to TRBD1. Material: peripheral blood, obtained in the first trimester of pregnancy. The CDR3 region has the DNA TGTGCCAGCTCACCTTCGGGGTACAGGGGTAACACTGAAGCTTTCTTT. Translation: CASSPSGYRGNTEAFF. The full variable domain, its missing parts supplied by reference TRBV18 and TRBJ1-1, is NAGVMQNPRHLVRRRGQEARLRCSPMKGHSHVYWYRQLPEEGLKFMVYLQKENIIDESGMPKERFSAEFPKEGPSILRIQQVVRGDSAAYFCASSPSGYRGNTEAFFGQGTRLTVV.